This TCR beta chain derives from a study of T cells in Graves' hyperthyroidism and ophthalmopathy. The germline V gene has CDR1 GTSNPN and CDR2 SVGIG (reference sequence). The CDR3 runs to 14 residues. Trimming removed 4 bases at V and 3 bases at J, with 15 bases between. Researchers amplified the TCR beta CDR3 regions from RNA transcripts. The HTBI primer set was used in a first-round RT-PCR of the TCR CDR3. TCRdb used MiXCR to reprocess the multiplex PCR reads, holding one entry per CDR3 protein. This table holds nearly 600,000 distinct CDR3 sequences, more than 11% found once. This clonotype was counted ten times or more. The blood was taken when hyperthyroidism was first diagnosed, before any ophthalmopathy symptoms showed up.

The sequenced sample consisted of blood. The receptor comes from a woman aged 30 to 39 with Graves' hyperthyroidism that later progressed to Graves' ophthalmopathy. The chain links TRBV30 to TRBJ1-1; maybe TRBD1 (6 bases). The CDR3: CAWKWGGADTEAFF. CDR3 DNA sequence: TGTGCCTGGAAATGGGGGGGCGCGGACACTGAAGCTTTCTTT.